The T cell receptor (beta chain) described here comes from a study of cytomegalovirus exposure and HLA in healthy donors (dated 2017 in TCRdb). Regarding the study in general: An earlier analysis of roughly 570 of the donors reported 276 Gb of sequence data and 117 million unique TCR beta sequences obtained from around 170 million T cells. High-throughput TCR immunosequencing, statistical association of individual TCRs with disease status, and machine learning were combined to predict cytomegalovirus infection status. Besides the first cohort of under 700 subjects, a separate validation cohort made up of around 120 different subjects was used. Typing coverage varied by locus: about 629-640 donors for A, B, C, DRB1 and DQB1; 522 for DQA1; 600 to 610 for DPA1; some 470 for DPB1. An early release that covered 500 to 800 HLA-typed donors contained 250 to 350 gigabases of sequencing data and tens of millions of unique TCR sequences. A later genetic analysis took genome-wide SNP genotypes for about three fifths of the 666 donors and used that subset as a discovery cohort. An earlier analysis of a few hundred of the donors applied high-throughput TCR beta sequencing to assess whether each TCR beta V gene segment acted as functional or pseudogenic. Class I and class II HLA loci were covered by the typing at four-digit resolution. In the later analysis, no new phenotypic data were used to find candidate immune exposures; instead, reliance was placed on TCR beta sequences and their occurrence across donors. Roughly 5 DR-DQ haplotypes were handled as single units for association and clustering because linkage in the cohort was strong. A later analysis re-analyzed previously published TCR beta repertoires from several hundred donors and added high-resolution HLA genotyping to study TCR occurrence patterns. The T cell repertoires of under 700 subjects were profiled by immunosequencing and related to cytomegalovirus serostatus. All discovery cohort repertoires had been generated on a single sequencing platform. The study was designed to test whether signatures of past pathogen exposure could be identified by cataloging public T cell receptors. Donor age, sex, ethnicity and CMV serostatus were compiled alongside the repertoire data. Across 398 genotyped donors of the cohort, an average of about 250,000 unique TCR beta nucleotide sequences per donor were sequenced, and roughly 20% of those sequences were non-productive. Of the roughly 400 genotyped donors, about 80% fell in the genetic ancestry cluster associated with self-reported Caucasian donors. Paper-wide results and their limitations: The 87-base-pair reads could not distinguish some IMGT-functional V segments, including TRBV6-2 and TRBV6-3, so those segments were excluded. According to the authors, the approach could potentially be generalized to other disease states and immunological phenotypes. In a later genetic analysis, a missense DCLRE1C variant was associated with V-gene and J-gene trimming of TCR beta chains, and the association was replicated in an independent cohort. Because HLA typing was unavailable for some donors at each locus, only the typed subset was used in association tests. A cluster of highly shared sequence variants was judged likely to represent a technical artifact of the sequencing pipeline. Compared with the roughly 670-donor mean, donors in an Asian-associated ancestry cluster had fewer N-insertions in productive TCRs, according to a later genetic analysis. Several of the top co-occurrence clusters appeared to be linked to parvovirus B19, influenza, CMV and Epstein-Barr virus, according to a later analysis. Sequencing depth was assumed to be roughly uniform across donors in the presence/absence analyses, though that assumption may not hold. This cohort had only TCR beta chains sequenced, and the lack of alpha or paired-chain data limited which features could be detected. A total of 150 to 200 TCR beta chains were listed by the study as associated with cytomegalovirus. The classifier was reported to diagnose cytomegalovirus status with high specificity and sensitivity in both the original cohort and the validation cohort. Strong co-occurrence of HLA alleles, especially DR and DQ, made assigning TCR associations to individual alleles difficult. A further reported finding was that TCR beta sequences accurately predicted the HLA-A and HLA-B alleles for most subjects in the first cohort. A later analysis found that HLA-associated TCR beta chains were more clonally expanded and had lower generation probabilities than equally common non-associated chains. While some public TCRs were present in many individuals, most TCR sequences turned up only very rarely across donors. In vitro tests confirmed that a few of the cytomegalovirus-associated TCR beta chains recognize cytomegalovirus antigens. Linkage disequilibrium might explain the correlated functional status among segregating V segments, but an unknown experimental factor could not be excluded. In an earlier analysis of several hundred of the donors, most TCR beta V segments were observed in productive rearrangements about 90% or about 30% of the time, broadly matching IMGT annotations. In a later analysis, most CMV-associated TCR beta chains were found to appear HLA-restricted, with HLA associations seemingly driven largely by CMV exposure. The only immune exposure information available for the cohort was CMV serostatus. The earlier analysis of 587 of the donors excluded about 16 rarely observed V segments, including chromosome 9 orphons, because counts were too low. In a later analysis, 15,000 to 20,000 TCR beta sequences were associated with specific HLA alleles at a false discovery rate of 0.05. In a later analysis, TCR association rates were found to vary across HLA loci, with the most associated TCRs seen for DRB1 alleles and the fewest for HLA-C alleles.

A remark on this clone: What this receptor recognizes is not known. Base qualities were left out, and no much larger clone turns up one base away.

The cohort comprised approximately 700 healthy bone marrow donors. All cohort members were sampled while nominally healthy, although unrecorded immune exposures were likely present. The donor tested CMV seronegative, placing the donor among the 350 or so seronegative members of the cohort. Every donor gave a peripheral blood sample, and the peripheral blood mononuclear cells from that sample were used for TCR beta sequencing. Genomic DNA was extracted from the blood cell samples with the Qiagen DNeasy Blood Extraction Kit. Libraries came from the immunoSEQ multiplex PCR assay. For the multiplex PCR, a mixture combining 60 forward primers for TCR Vbeta segments and 13 reverse primers for TCR Jbeta segments was used. A multiplex PCR assay on genomic DNA amplified the CDR3 region of rearranged TCR beta genes. The amplified TCR beta libraries were sequenced on the Illumina HiSeq System as 87-base-pair reads. The paper's processing steps were these. In a later analysis, tens of millions of unique TCR beta chains were counted across the approximately 670 repertoires, and roughly 11 million of these chains were shared by at least two donors. Raw reads were error-corrected and collapsed into unique sequences by a nearest-neighbor algorithm in which closely related sequences were merged to remove PCR and sequencing errors. To assign V, D and J gene segments, CDR3 sequences were aligned to IMGT reference sequences. For a sequence to be retained, a match of at least six nucleotides to both a V gene segment and a J gene segment was required. Rearrangements were classified as productive when the CDR3 lacked stop codons and remained in frame with V and J, and all other rearrangements were classified as non-productive. Following IMGT convention, CDR3 was defined as the stretch from the second conserved V-encoded cysteine up to the conserved J-encoded phenylalanine. The earlier analysis of roughly 590 of the donors excluded any sequence lacking an unambiguous match to a single V gene segment. An earlier analysis of several hundred of the donors called V segments functional above 56.7% productive rearrangements and segregating when the between-donor standard deviation exceeded 5%. To diagnose cytomegalovirus status from the catalog of TCR beta chain sequences, a statistical classification framework was built. In a later analysis, V and J genes were assigned by comparing TCR nucleotide sequences against IMGT/GENE-DB human TR gene sequences. In a later analysis, CDR3 sequences and most-parsimonious VDJ recombination scenarios were assigned using the TCRdist pipeline. In a later analysis, each TCR beta chain was defined by its CDR3 amino acid sequence together with its V-gene family, and reads without a unique V-gene family were excluded. A later analysis removed 600 or so highly shared, low-generation-probability nucleotide sequences to deal with suspected cross-contamination and a sequencing artifact. In a later analysis, a clonal expansion index was calculated for each public chain from normalized within-repertoire ranks of inferred template counts. A later analysis computed generation probabilities with a VDJ recombination model fitted to out-of-frame rearrangements, and checked the results against IGoR. In a later analysis, TCR-TCR, TCR-HLA and TCR-CMV co-occurrence was scored with hypergeometric tests, and a repertoire-size bias correction was applied to TCR pairs. False discovery rates were estimated in a later analysis by permuting HLA or CMV assignments 20 times. A later analysis grouped co-occurring TCRs with DBSCAN, adding TCRdist sequence similarity when clustering within HLA-allele-positive subsets. For co-occurrence clustering, repertoires with fewer than 30,000 or more than 120,000 public chains were excluded, along with four or five repertoires with anomalous nucleotide sharing. Imported from immuneACCESS, the table was reduced by TCRdb to in-frame sequences with V and J called. These copies leave out some clones; in studies compared against another copy, an unresolved V gene accounts for under half, and the cause of the remainder is not known. V, J and clone size are taken as reported in that table, and D and trimming were inferred from the DNA itself. In this sample the table shows about 43,000 clones, roughly 80% of which occur a single time. 1.4% of the sample is held by the ten biggest clonotypes.

From the cysteine through the phenylalanine, the CDR3 covers 15 amino acids. The sequence is cut down to CDR3 DNA, 45 bases in frame from base 1. Per the germline V gene, KGHSH is the CDR1 and LQKENI is the CDR2. V trim: 4 bases; J trim: 5 bases; unmatched bases: 10. What was sequenced was PBMCs. The chain is encoded by TRBV18 joined to TRBJ2-5, with 7 bases matching TRBD2. The sequence was collected from a man in his thirties or forties in good health and CMV-seronegative. In nucleotides, the sequence is TGTGCCAGCTCACGGGAGGGACTATTGAGGGAGACCCAGTACTTC. Its coded protein is CASSREGLLRETQYF. Here the CDR3 is joined to the reference TRBV18 and TRBJ2-5 genes, and the full variable domain is: NAGVMQNPRHLVRRRGQEARLRCSPMKGHSHVYWYRQLPEEGLKFMVYLQKENIIDESGMPKERFSAEFPKEGPSILRIQQVVRGDSAAYFCASSREGLLRETQYFGPGTRLLVL.